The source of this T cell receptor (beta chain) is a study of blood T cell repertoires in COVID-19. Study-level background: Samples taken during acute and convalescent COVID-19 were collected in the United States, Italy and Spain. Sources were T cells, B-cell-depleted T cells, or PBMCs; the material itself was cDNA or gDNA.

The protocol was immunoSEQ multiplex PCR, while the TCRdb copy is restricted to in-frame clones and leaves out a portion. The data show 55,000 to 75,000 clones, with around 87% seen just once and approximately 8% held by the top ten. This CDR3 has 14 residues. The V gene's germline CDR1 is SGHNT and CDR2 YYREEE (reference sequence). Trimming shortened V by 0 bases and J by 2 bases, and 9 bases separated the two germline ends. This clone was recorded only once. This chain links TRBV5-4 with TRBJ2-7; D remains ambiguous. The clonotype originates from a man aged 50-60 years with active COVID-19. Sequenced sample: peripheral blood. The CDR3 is CASSLGDSPYEQYF. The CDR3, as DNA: TGTGCCAGCAGCTTGGGCGACTCACCCTACGAGCAGTACTTC.